This T cell receptor beta chain emerged from a study of blood T cell repertoires in COVID-19. Overall study context: Nucleic acid was either cDNA or gDNA, and it came from T cells, B-cell-depleted T cells, or PBMCs.

Participants came from around 25 US areas, aged roughly 18 to 95 years. Donors in Cohort 3 counted as recovered after two negative PCRs, clearance, or symptom resolution. Original handling: For nucleated cells, counts were estimated from reference gene primer amplification. Data came from immunoSEQ multiplex PCR; TCRdb stores just in-frame clones and leaves some out. The V and J calls and clone size were taken over from that table, and D and trimming were inferred from the DNA. The table lists about 290,000 clones, under 90% of them singletons. The sequence was collected from a woman aged 40 to 49 who had recovered from COVID-19. Sequenced material: PBMCs or T cells enriched from blood (not recorded which).

The CDR3 bases are TGTGCCAGCAGTCAAACAGGGGTTCGAGGAGAGCAGTACTTC. Translating it yields CASSQTGVRGEQYF. This chain links TRBV2 with TRBJ2-7, with 7 bases lining up with TRBD1. CDR3 length: 14 residues. J lost 7 bases, V lost 5 bases, and 11 bases had no gene match. Germline-derived CDR1 and CDR2 are SNHLY and FYNNEI.